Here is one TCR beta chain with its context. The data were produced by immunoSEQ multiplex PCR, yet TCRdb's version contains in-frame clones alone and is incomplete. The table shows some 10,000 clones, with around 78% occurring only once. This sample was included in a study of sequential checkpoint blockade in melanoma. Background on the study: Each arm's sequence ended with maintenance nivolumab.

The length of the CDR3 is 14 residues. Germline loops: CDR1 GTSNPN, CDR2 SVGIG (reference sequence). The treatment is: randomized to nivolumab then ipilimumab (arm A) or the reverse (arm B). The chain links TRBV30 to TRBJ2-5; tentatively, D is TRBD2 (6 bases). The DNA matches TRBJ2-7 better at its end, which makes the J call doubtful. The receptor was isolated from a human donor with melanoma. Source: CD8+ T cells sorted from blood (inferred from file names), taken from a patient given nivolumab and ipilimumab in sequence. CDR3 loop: CAWSVGTGLYEQYF. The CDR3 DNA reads TGTGCCTGGAGTGTCGGGACTGGACTCTACGAGCAGTACTTC.